This TCR beta chain appears in the sequencing data of a study of breast tumors, draining lymph nodes, adjacent tissues. This clonotype was detected many times. TCRdb processed the multiplex PCR reads anew with MiXCR; each CDR3 protein has one entry. The sample lists approximately 100,000 distinct CDR3 sequences; around 20% were seen once. The lymph nodes were axillary draining lymph nodes from breast cancer patients. Sequenced material: axillary lymph node tissue. The receptor's source is a female donor with breast cancer. Some clones in this sample may be carry-over from other donors' samples.

CDR3 in DNA: TGTGCCAGCAGTGATAACAGGGGCAATCAGCCCCAGCATTTT. This encodes CASSDNRGNQPQHF. V is TRBV2 and J is TRBJ1-5, with D tentatively TRBD1 (6 bases). The CDR3 covers 14 residues. Germline CDR1 is SNHLY and CDR2 is FYNNEI. The germline V and J ends were trimmed by 3 bases and 2 bases, with 8 bases remaining between them.